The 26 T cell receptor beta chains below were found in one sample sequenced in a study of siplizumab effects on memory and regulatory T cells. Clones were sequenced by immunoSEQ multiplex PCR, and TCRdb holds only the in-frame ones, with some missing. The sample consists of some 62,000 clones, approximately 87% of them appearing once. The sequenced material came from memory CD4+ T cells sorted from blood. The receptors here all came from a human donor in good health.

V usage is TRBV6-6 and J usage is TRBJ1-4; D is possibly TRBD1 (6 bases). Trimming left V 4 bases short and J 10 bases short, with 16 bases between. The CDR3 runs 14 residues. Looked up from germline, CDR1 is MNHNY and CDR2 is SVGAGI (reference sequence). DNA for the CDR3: TGTGCCAGCAGTTCCGGGACAAAGGTCGTAAAACTGTTTTTT. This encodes CASSSGTKVVKLFF.

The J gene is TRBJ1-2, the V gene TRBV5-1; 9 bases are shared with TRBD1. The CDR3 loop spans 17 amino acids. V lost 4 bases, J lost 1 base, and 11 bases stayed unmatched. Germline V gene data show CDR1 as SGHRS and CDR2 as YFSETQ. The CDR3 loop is CASSPGTGPGGNYGYTF. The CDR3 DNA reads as TGCGCCAGCAGCCCGGGGACAGGGCCAGGGGGTAACTATGGCTACACCTTC.

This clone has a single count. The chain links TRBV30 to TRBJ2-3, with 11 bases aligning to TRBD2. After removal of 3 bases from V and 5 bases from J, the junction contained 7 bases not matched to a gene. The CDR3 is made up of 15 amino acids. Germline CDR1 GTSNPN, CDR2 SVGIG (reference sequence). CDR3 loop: CAWSSLAGGGDTQYF. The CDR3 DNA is TGTGCCTGGAGCAGTCTAGCGGGGGGAGGAGATACGCAGTATTTT.

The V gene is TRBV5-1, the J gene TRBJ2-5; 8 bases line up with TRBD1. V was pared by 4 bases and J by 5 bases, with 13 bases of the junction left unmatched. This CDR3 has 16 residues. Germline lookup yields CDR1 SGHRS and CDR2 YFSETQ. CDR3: CASSRVGTGSGETQYF. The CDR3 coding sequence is TGCGCCAGCAGCAGAGTGGGGACAGGATCAGGGGAGACCCAGTACTTC.

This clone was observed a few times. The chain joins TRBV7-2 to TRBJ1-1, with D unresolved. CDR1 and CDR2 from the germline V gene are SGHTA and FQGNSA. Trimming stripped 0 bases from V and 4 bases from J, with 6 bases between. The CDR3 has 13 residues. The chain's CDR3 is CASSLAPTTEAFF. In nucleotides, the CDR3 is TGTGCCAGCAGCTTAGCGCCGACCACTGAAGCTTTCTTT.

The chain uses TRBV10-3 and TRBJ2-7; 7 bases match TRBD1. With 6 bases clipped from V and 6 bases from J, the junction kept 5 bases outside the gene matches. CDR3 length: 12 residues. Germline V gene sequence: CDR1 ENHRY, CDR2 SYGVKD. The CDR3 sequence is CAIREQGPEQYF. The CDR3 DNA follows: TGTGCCATCAGGGAACAGGGGCCCGAGCAGTACTTC.

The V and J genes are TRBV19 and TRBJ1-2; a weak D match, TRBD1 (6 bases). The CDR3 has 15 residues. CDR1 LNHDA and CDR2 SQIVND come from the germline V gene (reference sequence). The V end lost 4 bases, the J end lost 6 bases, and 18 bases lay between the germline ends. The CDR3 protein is CASSTYLGQTNGYTF. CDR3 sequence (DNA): TGTGCCAGTAGTACCTATTTGGGACAAACAAATGGCTACACCTTC.

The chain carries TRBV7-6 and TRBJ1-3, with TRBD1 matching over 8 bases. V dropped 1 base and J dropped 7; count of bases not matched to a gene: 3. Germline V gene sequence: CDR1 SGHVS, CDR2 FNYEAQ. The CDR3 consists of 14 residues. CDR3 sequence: CASSLVGQGNTIYF. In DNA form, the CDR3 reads TGTGCCAGCAGCTTAGTAGGACAGGGCAACACCATATATTTT.

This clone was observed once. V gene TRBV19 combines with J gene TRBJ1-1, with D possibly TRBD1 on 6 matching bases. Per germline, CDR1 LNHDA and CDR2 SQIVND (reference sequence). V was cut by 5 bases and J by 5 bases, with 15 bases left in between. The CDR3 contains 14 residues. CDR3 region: CASSFHRDGTEAFF. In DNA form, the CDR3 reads TGTGCCAGTAGTTTTCACAGGGATGGGACTGAAGCTTTCTTT.

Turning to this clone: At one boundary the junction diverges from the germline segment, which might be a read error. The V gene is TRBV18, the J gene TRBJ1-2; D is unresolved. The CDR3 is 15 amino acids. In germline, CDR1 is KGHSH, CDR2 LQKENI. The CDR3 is CASSPPNSQNSGYTF. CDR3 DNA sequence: TGTGCCAGCTCACCACCGAACAGCCAAAACTCTGGCTACACCTTC.

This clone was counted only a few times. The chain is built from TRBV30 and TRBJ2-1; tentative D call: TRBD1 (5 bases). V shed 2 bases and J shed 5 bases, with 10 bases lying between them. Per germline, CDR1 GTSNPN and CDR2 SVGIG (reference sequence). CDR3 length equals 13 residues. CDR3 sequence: CAWSQAGNNEQFF. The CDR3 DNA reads TGTGCCTGGAGTCAGGCAGGGAACAATGAGCAGTTCTTC.

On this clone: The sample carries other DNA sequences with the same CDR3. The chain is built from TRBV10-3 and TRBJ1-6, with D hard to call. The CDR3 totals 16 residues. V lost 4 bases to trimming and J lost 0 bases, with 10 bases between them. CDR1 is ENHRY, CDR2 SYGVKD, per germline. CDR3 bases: TGTGCCATCAGTGGTGAGGGTGGCTCCTATAATTCACCCCTCCACTTT. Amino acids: CAISGEGGSYNSPLHF.

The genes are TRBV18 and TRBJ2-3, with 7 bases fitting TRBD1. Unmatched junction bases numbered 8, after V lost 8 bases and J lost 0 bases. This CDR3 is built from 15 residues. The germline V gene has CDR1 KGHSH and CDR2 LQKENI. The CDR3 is CASTIQGESTDTQYF. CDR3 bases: TGTGCCAGCACAATCCAGGGGGAGAGCACAGATACGCAGTATTTT.

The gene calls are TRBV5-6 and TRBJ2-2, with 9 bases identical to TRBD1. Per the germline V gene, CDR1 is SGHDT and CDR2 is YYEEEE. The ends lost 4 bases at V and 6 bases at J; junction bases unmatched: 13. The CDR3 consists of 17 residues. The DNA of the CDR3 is TGTGCCAGCAGCCCGTTACAGGGGGCTAAGGGATCCGGGGAGCTGTTTTTT. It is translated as CASSPLQGAKGSGELFF.

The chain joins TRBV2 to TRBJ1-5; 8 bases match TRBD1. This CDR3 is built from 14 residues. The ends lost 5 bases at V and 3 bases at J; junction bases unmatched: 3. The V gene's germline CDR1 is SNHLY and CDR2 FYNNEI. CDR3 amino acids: CASSRQGPNQPQHF. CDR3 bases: TGTGCCAGCAGTCGACAGGGGCCCAATCAGCCCCAGCATTTT.

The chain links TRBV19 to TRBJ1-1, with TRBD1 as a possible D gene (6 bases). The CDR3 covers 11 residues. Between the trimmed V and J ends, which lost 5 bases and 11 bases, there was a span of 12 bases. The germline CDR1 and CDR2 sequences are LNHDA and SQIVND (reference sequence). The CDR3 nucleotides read TGTGCCAGTAGTTTGAGGGGGATTGCTTTCTTT. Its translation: CASSLRGIAFF.

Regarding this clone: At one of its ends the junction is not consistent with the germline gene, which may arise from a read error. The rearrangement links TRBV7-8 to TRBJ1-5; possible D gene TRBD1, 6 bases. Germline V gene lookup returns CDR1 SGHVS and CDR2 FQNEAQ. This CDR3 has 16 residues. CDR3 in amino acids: CASRLAGGRAGQPQHF. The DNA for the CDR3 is TGTGCCAGCAGGTTAGCGGGGGGCAGGGCAGGCCAGCCCCAGCATTTT.

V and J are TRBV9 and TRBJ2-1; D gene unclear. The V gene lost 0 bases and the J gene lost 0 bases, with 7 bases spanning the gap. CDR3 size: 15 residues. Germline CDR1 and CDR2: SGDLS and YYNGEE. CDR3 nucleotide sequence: TGTGCCAGCAGCGTAGACGGTGGCTCCTACAATGAGCAGTTCTTC. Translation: CASSVDGGSYNEQFF.

For the CDR3, the DNA is TGCGCCAGCAGCTTTGGGGCCCCTGGGGGATCACCCCTCCACTTT. Translation gives CASSFGAPGGSPLHF. This chain uses TRBV5-1 with TRBJ1-6, with a weak D call TRBD1 (5 bases). The CDR3 covers 15 residues. Trimming removed 2 bases from V and 10 bases from J, with 16 bases in between. Per germline, CDR1 SGHRS and CDR2 YFSETQ.

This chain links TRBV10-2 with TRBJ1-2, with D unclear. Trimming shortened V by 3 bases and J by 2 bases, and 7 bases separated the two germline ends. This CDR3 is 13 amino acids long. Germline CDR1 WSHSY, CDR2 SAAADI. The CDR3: CASSDGLNYGYTF. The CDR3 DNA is TGCGCCAGCAGTGACGGCCTGAACTATGGCTACACCTTC.

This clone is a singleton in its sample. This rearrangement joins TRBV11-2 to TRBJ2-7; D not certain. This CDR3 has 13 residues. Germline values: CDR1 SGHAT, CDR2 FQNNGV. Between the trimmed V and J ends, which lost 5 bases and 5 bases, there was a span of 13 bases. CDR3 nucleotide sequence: TGTGCCAGCAGCAGCGCCCCACGGGACGAGCAGTACTTC. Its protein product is CASSSAPRDEQYF.

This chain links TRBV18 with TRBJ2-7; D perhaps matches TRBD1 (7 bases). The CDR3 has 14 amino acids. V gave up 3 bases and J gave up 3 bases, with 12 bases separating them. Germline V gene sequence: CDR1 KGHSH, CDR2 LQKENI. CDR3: CASSPAGQNYEQYF. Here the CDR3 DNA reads TGTGCCAGCTCACCTGCGGGACAGAACTACGAGCAGTACTTC. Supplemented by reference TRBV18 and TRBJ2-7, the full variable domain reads NAGVMQNPRHLVRRRGQEARLRCSPMKGHSHVYWYRQLPEEGLKFMVYLQKENIIDESGMPKERFSAEFPKEGPSILRIQQVVRGDSAAYFCASSPAGQNYEQYFGPGTRLTVT.

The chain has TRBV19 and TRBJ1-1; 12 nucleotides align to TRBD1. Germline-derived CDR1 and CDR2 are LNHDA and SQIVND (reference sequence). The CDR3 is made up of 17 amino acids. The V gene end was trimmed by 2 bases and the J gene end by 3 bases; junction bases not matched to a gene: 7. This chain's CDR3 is CASSIRGTGGGYTEAFF. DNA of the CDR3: TGTGCCAGTAGTATAAGGGGGACAGGGGGCGGTTACACTGAAGCTTTCTTT.

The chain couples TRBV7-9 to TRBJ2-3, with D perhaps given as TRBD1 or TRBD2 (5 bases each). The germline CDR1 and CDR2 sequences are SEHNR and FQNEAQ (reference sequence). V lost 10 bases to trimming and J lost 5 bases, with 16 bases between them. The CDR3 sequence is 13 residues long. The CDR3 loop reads CATRVGAGDTQYF. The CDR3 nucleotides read TGTGCCACCAGGGTGGGAGCTGGAGATACGCAGTATTTT.

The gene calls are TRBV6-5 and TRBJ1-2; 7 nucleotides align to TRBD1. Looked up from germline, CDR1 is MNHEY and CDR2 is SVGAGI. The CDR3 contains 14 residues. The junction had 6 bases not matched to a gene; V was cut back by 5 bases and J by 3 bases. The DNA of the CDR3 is TGTGCCAGCAGTGTTAGTGGGACAGACTATGGCTACACCTTC. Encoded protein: CASSVSGTDYGYTF.

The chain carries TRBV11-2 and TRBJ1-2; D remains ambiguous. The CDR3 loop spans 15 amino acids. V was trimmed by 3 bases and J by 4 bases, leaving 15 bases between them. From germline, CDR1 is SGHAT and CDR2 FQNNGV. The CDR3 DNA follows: TGTGCCAGCAGCTTCTCCATTGTGGAGCTCTATGGCTACACCTTC. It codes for CASSFSIVELYGYTF.